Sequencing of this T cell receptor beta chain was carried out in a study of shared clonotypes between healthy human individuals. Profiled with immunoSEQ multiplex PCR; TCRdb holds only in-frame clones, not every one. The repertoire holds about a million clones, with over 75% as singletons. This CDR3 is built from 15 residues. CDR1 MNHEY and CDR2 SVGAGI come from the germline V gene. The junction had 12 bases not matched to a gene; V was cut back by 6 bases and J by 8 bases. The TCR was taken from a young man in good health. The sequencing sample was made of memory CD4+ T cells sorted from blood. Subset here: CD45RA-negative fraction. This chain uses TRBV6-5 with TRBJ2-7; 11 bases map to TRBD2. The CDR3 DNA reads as TGTGCCAGCAGAGATACCGGGACTAGCGGTATCAAGCAGTACTTC. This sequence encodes CASRDTGTSGIKQYF.